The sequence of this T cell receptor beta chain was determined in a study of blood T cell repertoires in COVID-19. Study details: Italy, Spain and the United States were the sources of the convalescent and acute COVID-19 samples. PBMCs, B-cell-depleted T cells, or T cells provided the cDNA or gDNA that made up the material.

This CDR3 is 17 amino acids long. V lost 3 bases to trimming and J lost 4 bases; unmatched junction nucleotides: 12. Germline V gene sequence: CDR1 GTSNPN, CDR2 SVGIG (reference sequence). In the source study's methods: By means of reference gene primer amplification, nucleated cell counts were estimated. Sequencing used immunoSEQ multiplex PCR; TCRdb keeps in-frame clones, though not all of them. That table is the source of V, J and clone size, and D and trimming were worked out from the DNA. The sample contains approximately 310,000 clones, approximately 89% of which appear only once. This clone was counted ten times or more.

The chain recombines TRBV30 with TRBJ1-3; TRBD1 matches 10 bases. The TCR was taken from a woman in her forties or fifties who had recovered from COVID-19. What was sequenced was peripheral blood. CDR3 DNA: TGTGCCTGGAGGCCTGACAGGGGGCTTGTCGACGGAAACACCATATATTTT. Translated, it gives CAWRPDRGLVDGNTIYF.